These T cell receptor beta chains were read from a single sample in a study of blood T cell repertoires in COVID-19. Only in-frame clones appear in the TCRdb table, and some are missing; sequencing was by immunoSEQ multiplex PCR. Of under 250,000 clones in the sample, about 84% were seen once. The sequenced material came from peripheral blood. These receptors were taken from a woman older than 75 with COVID-19, enrolled during active disease. The CDR3 runs from the conserved cysteine through the conserved F or W. Fields, in order: D gene, J gene, V gene, clone size, CDR3 protein, CDR3 DNA. D genes are given only for firm matches. Expanded clones get a size class; other rows say once, few or many, or leave the size out.

>-|TRBJ1-6|TRBV18|few
CASSLELLQGNSPLHF
TGTGCCAGCTCACTGGAATTACTGCAGGGAAATTCACCCCTCCACTTT
>-|TRBJ1-2|TRBV30|-
CAWGRDYGYTF
TGTGCCTGGGGTCGGGACTATGGCTACACCTTC
>-|TRBJ1-2|TRBV24-1|-
CATSDDSNYGYTF
TGTGCCACCAGTGATGACAGTAACTATGGCTACACCTTC
>-|TRBJ1-1|TRBV5-1|-
CASSPAETGNTEAFF
TGCGCCAGCAGCCCAGCAGAGACAGGTAACACTGAAGCTTTCTTT
>-|TRBJ1-4|TRBV2|-
CASSVRTSGEKLFF
TGTGCCAGCAGTGTGCGCACTTCGGGAGAAAAACTGTTTTTT
>TRBD1|TRBJ1-6|TRBV20-1|-
CSASDRQGANSPLHF
TGCAGTGCTAGTGATCGACAGGGTGCTAATTCACCCCTCCACTTT
>-|TRBJ2-3|TRBV3-1/TRBV3-2|-
CASSQPGQAKSSDTQYF
TGTGCCAGCAGCCAACCCGGACAAGCCAAATCTTCAGATACGCAGTATTTT
>TRBD2|TRBJ2-1|TRBV5-1|-
CARSPGGGRGTFEQFF
TGCGCCCGCAGCCCTGGGGGGGGACGGGGAACCTTTGAGCAGTTCTTC
>-|TRBJ1-6|TRBV4-3|-
CASSQDLSNNSPLHF
TGCGCCAGCAGCCAAGATCTGAGTAACAATTCACCCCTCCACTTT
>TRBD2|TRBJ2-1|TRBV3-1/TRBV3-2|-
CASSQTTSGYNEQFF
TGTGCCAGCAGCCAAACGACTAGCGGGTACAATGAGCAGTTCTTC
>-|TRBJ1-6|TRBV6-5|-
CASSRDINSPLHF
TGTGCCAGCAGCCGGGACATTAATTCACCCCTCCACTTT
>TRBD1|TRBJ1-2|TRBV9|-
CASSVGQGYGYTF
TGTGCCAGCAGCGTAGGACAGGGATATGGCTACACCTTC
>-|TRBJ1-5|TRBV19|-
CASRGGLGNQPQHF
TGTGCCAGTAGGGGGGGTCTTGGCAATCAGCCCCAGCATTTT
>TRBD1|TRBJ1-5|TRBV19|-
CATDGTGKRQPQHF
TGTGCCACCGACGGGACAGGGAAACGTCAGCCCCAGCATTTT
>-|TRBJ1-5|TRBV19|once
CASSIWSHYSNQPQHF
TGTGCCAGTAGTATTTGGTCACACTATAGCAATCAGCCCCAGCATTTT
>-|TRBJ1-1|TRBV28|-
CASSPIGQQNTEAFF
TGTGCCAGCAGCCCTATCGGACAGCAGAACACTGAAGCTTTCTTT
>-|TRBJ1-1|TRBV27|-
CASSLSCAFF
TGTGCCAGCAGCCTATCTTGCGCTTTCTTT
>-|TRBJ2-1|TRBV19|-
CASSMAQVKFF
TGTGCCAGTAGTATGGCGCAGGTTAAGTTCTTC
>TRBD1|TRBJ1-1|TRBV10-3|-
CAINAQGAGEAFF
TGTGCCATCAACGCACAGGGGGCAGGTGAAGCTTTCTTT
>-|TRBJ2-5|TRBV7-2|-
CASSFRGAETQYF
TGTGCCAGCAGCTTTCGAGGTGCAGAGACCCAGTACTTC
>TRBD1|TRBJ1-1|TRBV6-5|-
CASRIQGARTEAFF
TGTGCCAGCCGAATTCAGGGGGCACGCACTGAAGCTTTCTTT
>-|TRBJ1-3|TRBV19|-
CASKPTGSGNTIYF
TGTGCCAGTAAACCGACAGGCTCTGGAAACACCATATATTTT
>-|TRBJ2-2|TRBV11-2|-
CASSLSGAGELFF
TGTGCCAGCAGCTTAAGCGGCGCCGGGGAGCTGTTTTTT
>-|TRBJ1-5|TRBV12-3/TRBV12-4|-
CASSLRRDQPQHF
TGTGCCAGCAGTTTAAGGAGGGACCAGCCCCAGCATTTT
>TRBD1|TRBJ1-2|TRBV13|-
CASSFGQGTSFGRYTF
TGTGCCAGCAGCTTCGGACAGGGGACTTCCTTCGGTCGCTACACCTTC
>TRBD1|TRBJ1-5|TRBV16|-
CASSQSEAGGTAQHF
TGTGCCAGCAGCCAATCGGAGGCAGGGGGCACAGCCCAGCATTTT
>-|TRBJ1-2|TRBV28|-
CASSKEGFYGYTF
TGTGCCAGCAGTAAGGAGGGGTTCTATGGCTACACCTTC
>TRBD2|TRBJ2-1|TRBV28|-
CASSISGTSINEQFF
TGTGCCAGCAGTATATCCGGGACTAGCATCAATGAGCAGTTCTTC
>-|TRBJ2-2|TRBV12-3/TRBV12-4|-
CASSLYGELFF
TGTGCCAGCAGTTTATACGGGGAGCTGTTTTTT
>-|TRBJ1-4|TRBV19|-
CASSIGGPNEKLFF
TGTGCCAGTAGTATAGGGGGGCCTAATGAAAAACTGTTTTTT
>-|TRBJ1-1|TRBV28|-
CASSLARGYTEAFF
TGTGCCAGCAGTTTGGCCAGGGGTTACACTGAAGCTTTCTTT
>-|TRBJ1-5|TRBV24-1|-
CATSDQTGIDPPQHF
TGTGCCACCAGTGATCAAACAGGGATAGATCCGCCCCAGCATTTT
>TRBD1|TRBJ1-1|TRBV15|-
CATSDRERMNTEAFF
TGTGCCACCAGCGACAGGGAGCGCATGAACACTGAAGCTTTCTTT
>-|TRBJ1-1|TRBV30|-
CAWSGQWGTEAFF
TGTGCCTGGAGTGGACAGTGGGGCACTGAAGCTTTCTTT
>-|TRBJ2-3|TRBV5-1|-
CASNPGTSTDTQYF
TGCGCCAGCAATCCGGGGACTAGCACAGATACGCAGTATTTT
>-|TRBJ1-5|TRBV19|-
CASSIGKGGYSNQPQHF
TGTGCCAGTAGTATAGGCAAGGGAGGATATAGCAATCAGCCCCAGCATTTT
>TRBD2|TRBJ2-5|TRBV10-3|-
CAISESSAASGKETQYF
TGTGCCATCAGTGAGTCTTCTGCGGCTAGCGGTAAAGAGACCCAGTACTTC
>-|TRBJ1-5|TRBV4-1|-
CASSQGWTVTQPQHF
TGCGCCAGCAGCCAGGGGTGGACAGTTACTCAGCCCCAGCATTTT
>-|TRBJ2-3|TRBV5-4|-
CASSLAQREDTQYF
TGTGCCAGCAGCTTGGCTCAGCGCGAAGATACGCAGTATTTT
>-|TRBJ2-1|TRBV11-3|few
CASSLESRGEQFF
TGTGCCAGCAGCTTAGAATCCCGGGGTGAGCAGTTCTTC
>TRBD1|TRBJ2-7|TRBV7-2|-
CASSTDRVSSYEQYF
TGTGCCAGCAGCACCGACAGGGTGAGCTCCTACGAGCAGTACTTC
>-|TRBJ1-1|TRBV6-2/TRBV6-3|-
CASSYSERTEAFF
TGTGCCAGCAGTTACTCGGAGCGTACTGAAGCTTTCTTT
>-|TRBJ2-7|TRBV29-1|-
CSVTSSYEQYF
TGCAGCGTGACATCCTCCTACGAGCAGTACTTC